This paragraph reports one TCR beta chain. Its target is unknown. Here immunoSEQ multiplex PCR was the method, and the copy in TCRdb shows in-frame clones only, minus some. The sample gives more than 60,000 clones, around 83% of which show up once; less than 4% is in the top ten. If patients had autoimmune disease history or systemic immunosuppression, they were excluded. These data are taken from a study of OX40 agonist ivuxolimab in advanced cancers. Study-wide points: CD4+ T cells averaged fewer expanded clones than CD8+ T cells.

V was clipped by 3 bases and J by 3 bases, with 9 bases between them. This CDR3 spans 14 amino acids. From germline, CDR1 is SGDLS and CDR2 YYNGEE. This sample comprised CD4+ or CD8+ T cells sorted from blood, obtained in a trial of the OX40 agonist ivuxolimab. The clonotype originates from an adult with an advanced solid tumor such as melanoma, head and neck, liver or kidney cancer. The chain links TRBV9 to TRBJ2-2; D may be TRBD1 (6 bases). The CDR3 sequence is CASSEDSHTGELFF. Written as DNA, the CDR3 is TGTGCCAGCAGCGAGGACAGTCACACCGGGGAGCTGTTTTTT. Drawing the rest from reference TRBV9 and TRBJ2-2, the complete variable domain is DSGVTQTPKHLITATGQRVTLRCSPRSGDLSVYWYQQSLDQGLQFLIQYYNGEERAKGNILERFSAQQFPDLHSELNLSSLELGDSALYFCASSEDSHTGELFFGEGSRLTVL.